This T cell receptor beta chain was identified during a study of T-cell reconstitution after alpha-beta-depleted transplantation in children. The study's findings and limits: Expanded graft clones, several hundred of them, were reportedly the source of alpha-beta T cells about two months after transplant.

The authors prepared the TCRbeta library with unique molecular identifiers. TCRdb used MiXCR to reprocess the PCR reads, holding one entry per CDR3 protein. The sample has 330,000 or so distinct CDR3 sequences, about a tenth seen once; the top ten hold approximately 7.6%. As regards this clonotype: Its antigen remains unknown.

The specimen comprised PBMCs, sampled before TCRalphabeta/CD19-depleted stem cell transplant. The clonotype comes from a boy under three years old with acute myeloid leukemia, due to receive a stem cell transplant.

The CDR3 DNA is TGTGCCAGCAGCTCCGGACAGGGAAACAATGAGCAGTTCTTC. The encoded protein is CASSSGQGNNEQFF. The genes are TRBV7-9 and TRBJ2-1, with TRBD1 matching 8 bases. V lost 4 bases and J lost 5; bases outside the gene matches: 4. Germline CDR1 is SEHNR and CDR2 is FQNEAQ (reference sequence). CDR3 length: 14 residues.